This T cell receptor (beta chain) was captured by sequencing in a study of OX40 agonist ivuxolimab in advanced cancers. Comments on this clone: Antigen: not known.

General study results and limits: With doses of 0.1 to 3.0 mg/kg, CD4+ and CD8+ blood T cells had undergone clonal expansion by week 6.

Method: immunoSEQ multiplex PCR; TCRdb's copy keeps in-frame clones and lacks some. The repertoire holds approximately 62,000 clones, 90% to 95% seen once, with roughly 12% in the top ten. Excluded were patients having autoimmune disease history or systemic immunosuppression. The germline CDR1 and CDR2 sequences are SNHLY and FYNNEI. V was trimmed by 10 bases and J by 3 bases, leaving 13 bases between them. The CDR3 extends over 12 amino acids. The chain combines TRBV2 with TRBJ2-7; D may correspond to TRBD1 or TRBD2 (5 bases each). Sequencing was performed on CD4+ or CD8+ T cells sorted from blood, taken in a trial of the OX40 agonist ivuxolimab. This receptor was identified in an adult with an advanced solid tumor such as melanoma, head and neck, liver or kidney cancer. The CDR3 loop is CANRDRDYEQYF. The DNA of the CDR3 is TGTGCCAACCGGGACCGGGACTACGAGCAGTACTTC.